The 17 T cell receptor beta chains listed next were all sequenced from one sample in a study of early T cells in non-severe SARS-CoV-2 infection. TCRdb re-analysed the 5' RACE reads in MiXCR, keeping a single row per CDR3 protein. Seen here are roughly 28,000 distinct CDR3 sequences, around 4% observed once, and the top ten hold roughly 11%. The specimen was whole blood. The receptor set was obtained from an adult who was a healthcare worker with PCR-confirmed SARS-CoV-2 infection or an uninfected control (not recorded which).

In its sample, this clonotype was seen many times. The V call is TRBV7-9, the J call TRBJ2-2; D perhaps matches TRBD1 (6 bases). From germline, CDR1 is SEHNR and CDR2 FQNEAQ (reference sequence). The CDR3 is made up of 13 amino acids. V lost 4 bases and J 6 bases, leaving 9 bases between the germline ends. CDR3 residues: CASSSTGPGELFF. The CDR3 region has the DNA TGTGCCAGCAGCTCTACAGGGCCCGGGGAGCTGTTTTTT.

This clonotype was seen ten or more times. This chain uses TRBV27 with TRBJ2-1, with 10 bases lining up with TRBD2. Looked up from germline, CDR1 is MNHEY and CDR2 is SMNVEV (reference sequence). The CDR3 is 13 residues long. The CDR3 coding sequence is TGTTGTAGCGGGAGGCTCTCCTACAATGAGCAGTTCTTC. Translating it yields CCSGRLSYNEQFF.

This clonotype was found many times. V and J are TRBV10-3 and TRBJ2-7; 11 nucleotides match TRBD2. The V segment lost 4 bases and the J segment 2 bases; nucleotides outside the gene matches: 16. The CDR3 loop spans 19 amino acids. Germline V gene lookup returns CDR1 ENHRY and CDR2 SYGVKD. The CDR3 spells CAISAPASGRPRATYEQYF. Here the CDR3 DNA reads TGTGCCATCAGTGCCCCCGCTAGCGGGAGGCCCCGAGCCACCTACGAGCAGTACTTC.

In its sample, this clonotype was seen many times. V is TRBV4-3 and J is TRBJ2-4, with 8 bases matching TRBD1. Germline V gene data show CDR1 as LGHNA and CDR2 as YSLEER. V was pared by 4 bases and J by 3 bases, with 5 bases of the junction left unmatched. CDR3 size: 15 residues. DNA for the CDR3: TGCGCCAGCAGCCGAGAACAGGGGGTCAAAAACATTCAGTACTTC. This encodes CASSREQGVKNIQYF.

This clonotype was seen repeatedly, ten times or more. The chain carries TRBV12-3 or TRBV12-4 and TRBJ2-1, with D hard to call. V gave up 5 bases and J gave up 8 bases, with 16 bases separating them. This CDR3 has 14 amino acids. The CDR3 protein is CASSLRIRLYEQFF. For the CDR3, the DNA is TGTGCCAGCAGTCTACGGATTAGGTTGTATGAGCAGTTCTTC.

This clonotype was observed a handful of times. The J gene is TRBJ2-2, the V gene TRBV4-1; D may correspond to TRBD1 or TRBD2 (5 bases each). Per germline, CDR1 MGHRA and CDR2 YSYEKL. V lost 0 bases and J lost 5, with 28 bases in between. The CDR3 has 21 amino acids. In nucleotides, the CDR3 is TGCGCCAGCAGCCAAGATTGGGACCCCCGGTTTTCCGTCAACCAAACCGGGGAGCTGTTTTTT. Amino acids: CASSQDWDPRFSVNQTGELFF.

This clonotype was seen repeatedly, ten times or more. The chain combines TRBV7-3 with TRBJ2-1; TRBD2 might be the D (5 bases). Trimming removed 1 base from V and 5 bases from J, with 9 bases in between. Looked up from germline, CDR1 is SGHTA and CDR2 is FQGTGA. The CDR3 contains 14 residues. CDR3: CASSLMGANNEQFF. The CDR3, as DNA: TGTGCCAGCAGCTTAATGGGAGCCAACAATGAGCAGTTCTTC.

This clonotype was counted at least ten times. This sequence joins TRBV18 and TRBJ2-7; no clear D gene. The CDR3 has 12 amino acids. Per germline, CDR1 KGHSH and CDR2 LQKENI. V lost 5 bases, J lost 6 bases, and 11 bases lay in between. In DNA, the CDR3 is TGTGCCAGCTCATCCACCGATTCCGAGCAGTACTTC. Translating it yields CASSSTDSEQYF. The full variable domain, rest sourced from reference TRBV18 and TRBJ2-7, is NAGVMQNPRHLVRRRGQEARLRCSPMKGHSHVYWYRQLPEEGLKFMVYLQKENIIDESGMPKERFSAEFPKEGPSILRIQQVVRGDSAAYFCASSSTDSEQYFGPGTRLTVT.

At least ten counts were recorded for this clonotype. This sequence joins TRBV27 and TRBJ2-3; no clear D. Germline V CDR1 and CDR2: MNHEY, SMNVEV (reference sequence). V gave up 3 bases and J gave up 1 base, with 5 bases separating them. This CDR3 contains 13 residues. CDR3 residues: CASSFVRTDTQYF. In DNA, the CDR3 is TGTGCCAGCAGTTTTGTCCGCACAGATACGCAGTATTTT.

This clonotype was recorded many times. The rearrangement joins TRBV7-9 to TRBJ2-2, with D tentatively TRBD2 (5 bases). CDR3 size: 14 residues. Germline-derived CDR1 and CDR2 are SEHNR and FQNEAQ (reference sequence). The V end lost 11 bases, the J end lost 4 bases, and 17 bases lay between the germline ends. This CDR3 is CAARRTGPTGELFF. The CDR3 region has the DNA TGTGCCGCCCGCAGGACTGGCCCCACCGGGGAGCTGTTTTTT.

This clonotype was counted at least ten times. The chain uses TRBV6-2 or TRBV6-3 and TRBJ2-7; possible D gene TRBD2, 5 bases. The germline V and J ends were trimmed by 4 bases and 3 bases, with 10 bases remaining between them. The CDR3 loop spans 13 amino acids. Germline V gene sequence: CDR1 MNHEY, CDR2 SVGEGT. The CDR3 DNA reads as TGTGCCAGCAGTTTGGGTGGAGGCTACGAGCAGTACTTC. It encodes CASSLGGGYEQYF.

By share of the sample, this clonotype is medium-sized (0.01 to 0.1%). This chain joins TRBV29-1 and TRBJ1-5; TRBD1 might be the D (6 bases). Germline CDR1 and CDR2: SQVTM and ANQGSEA. V was clipped by 6 bases and J by 2 bases, with 8 bases between them. The CDR3 totals 12 residues. This CDR3 is CSVHRGNQPQHF. CDR3 coding DNA: TGCAGCGTGCACAGGGGCAATCAGCCCCAGCATTTT.

The table lists this clonotype with many counts. This chain connects TRBV20-1 to TRBJ2-7; 12 bases align to TRBD2. V lost 5 bases, J lost 4 bases, and 9 bases stayed unmatched. CDR1 DFQATT and CDR2 SNEGSKA come from the germline V gene (reference sequence). The CDR3 sequence is 15 residues long. The CDR3 sequence: CSAPKTSGRIYEQYF. CDR3 DNA sequence: TGCAGTGCTCCTAAGACTAGCGGGAGAATTTACGAGCAGTACTTC.

This clonotype was counted ten times or more. The CDR3: CSASLGLANYNEQFF. The CDR3 DNA sequence: TGCAGTGCTAGCTTGGGACTAGCGAATTACAATGAGCAGTTCTTC. The chain combines TRBV20-1 with TRBJ2-1, with TRBD2 matching 10 bases. After removal of 3 bases from V and 4 bases from J, the junction contained 6 bases not matched to a gene. Germline V gene data show CDR1 as DFQATT and CDR2 as SNEGSKA (reference sequence). The CDR3 is 15 amino acids.

This clonotype was seen at least ten times. This rearrangement joins TRBV5-6 to TRBJ2-4; 12 nucleotides match TRBD2. Per germline, CDR1 SGHDT and CDR2 YYEEEE. J was trimmed by 3 bases and V by 0 bases; bases with no gene match: 10. The CDR3 has 19 residues. This CDR3 is CASSLGTSGIRVVKNIQYF. The DNA of the CDR3 is TGTGCCAGCAGCTTGGGGACTAGCGGGATTCGGGTTGTCAAAAACATTCAGTACTTC.

This clonotype was recorded many times. The chain carries TRBV12-3 or TRBV12-4 and TRBJ2-3; 10 bases match TRBD1. CDR3 length equals 14 residues. With V trimmed by 3 bases and J by 6 bases, 3 bases remained unmatched. The CDR3 DNA follows: TGTGCCAGCAGTTTTGACAGGGGGCCTGATACGCAGTATTTT. As protein: CASSFDRGPDTQYF.

The J gene is TRBJ1-1, the V gene TRBV18; D call uncertain. The CDR3 consists of 15 residues. Looked up from germline, CDR1 is KGHSH and CDR2 is LQKENI. Between the trimmed V and J ends, which lost 1 base and 1 base, there was a span of 10 bases. The CDR3 protein is CASSPQGGSNTEAFF. Here the CDR3 DNA reads TGTGCCAGCTCACCACAGGGCGGCTCGAACACTGAAGCTTTCTTT.